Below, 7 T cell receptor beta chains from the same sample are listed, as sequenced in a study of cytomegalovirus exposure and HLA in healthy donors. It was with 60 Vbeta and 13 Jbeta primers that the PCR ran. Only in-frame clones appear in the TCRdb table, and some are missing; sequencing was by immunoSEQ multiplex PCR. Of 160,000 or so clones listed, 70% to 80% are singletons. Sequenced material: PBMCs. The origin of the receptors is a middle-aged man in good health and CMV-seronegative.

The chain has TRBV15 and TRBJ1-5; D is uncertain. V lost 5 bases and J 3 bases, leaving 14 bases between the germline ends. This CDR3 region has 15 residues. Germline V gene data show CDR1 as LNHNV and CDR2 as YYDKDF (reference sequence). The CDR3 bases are TGTGCCACCAGCGGTACGGGTAGTGCCAATCAGCCCCAGCATTTT. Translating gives CATSGTGSANQPQHF.

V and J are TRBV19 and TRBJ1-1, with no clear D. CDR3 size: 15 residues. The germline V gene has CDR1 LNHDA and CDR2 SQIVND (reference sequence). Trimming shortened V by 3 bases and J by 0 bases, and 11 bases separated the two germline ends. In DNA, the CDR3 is TGTGCCAGTAGTATTACCCAACTCATGAACACTGAAGCTTTCTTT. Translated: CASSITQLMNTEAFF.

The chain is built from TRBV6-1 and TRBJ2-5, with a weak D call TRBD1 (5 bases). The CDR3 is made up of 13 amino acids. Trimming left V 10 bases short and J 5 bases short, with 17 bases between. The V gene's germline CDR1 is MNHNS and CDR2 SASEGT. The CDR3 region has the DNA TGTGCCATCAAACCAGCTGGGGCCGAGACCCAGTACTTC. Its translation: CAIKPAGAETQYF.

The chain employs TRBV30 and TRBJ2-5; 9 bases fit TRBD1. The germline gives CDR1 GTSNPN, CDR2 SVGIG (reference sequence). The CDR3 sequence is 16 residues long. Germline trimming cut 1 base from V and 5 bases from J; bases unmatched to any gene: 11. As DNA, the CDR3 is TGTGCCTGGAGTGCATTGGACAGGGGAATGGGGGAGACCCAGTACTTC. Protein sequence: CAWSALDRGMGETQYF.

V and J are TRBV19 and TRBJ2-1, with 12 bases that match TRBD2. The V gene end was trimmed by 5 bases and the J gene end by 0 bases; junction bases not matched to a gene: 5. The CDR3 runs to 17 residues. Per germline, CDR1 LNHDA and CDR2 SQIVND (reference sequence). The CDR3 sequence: CASSPLAGGSSYNEQFF. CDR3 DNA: TGTGCCAGTAGTCCCCTAGCGGGGGGGAGCTCCTACAATGAGCAGTTCTTC.

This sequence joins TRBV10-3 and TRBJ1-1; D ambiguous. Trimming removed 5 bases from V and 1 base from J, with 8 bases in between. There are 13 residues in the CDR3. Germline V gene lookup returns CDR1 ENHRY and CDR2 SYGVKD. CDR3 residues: CAISLTSNTEAFF. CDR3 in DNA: TGTGCCATCAGTCTGACTTCGAACACTGAAGCTTTCTTT.

CDR3 protein: CASSQSSSYEQYF. The CDR3 DNA reads TGCGCCAGCAGCCAGAGTAGCTCCTACGAGCAGTACTTC. This chain connects TRBV4-1 to TRBJ2-7; D uncertain. V gave up 3 bases and J gave up 0 bases, with 6 bases separating them. Germline CDR1 reads MGHRA; CDR2 reads YSYEKL. The CDR3 runs to 13 residues.